The TCR beta chain described here comes from a study of cytomegalovirus exposure and HLA in healthy donors. Data came from immunoSEQ multiplex PCR; TCRdb stores just in-frame clones and leaves some out. This table holds a few hundred thousand clones, nearly 90% found once. Looked up from germline, CDR1 is MNHNS and CDR2 is SASEGT. The CDR3 has 14 amino acids. Trimming took off 6 bases at V and 8 bases at J, with 16 bases between the two ends. This TCR was recovered from a man younger than 40 in good health and CMV-seronegative. Sequencing input: PBMCs. The chain carries TRBV6-1 and TRBJ2-2, with D perhaps matching TRBD1 (6 bases). The CDR3 region is CASRERVGAGELFF. The CDR3 bases are TGTGCCAGCAGAGAACGTGTGGGGGCAGGGGAGCTGTTTTTT.